This T cell receptor (beta chain) was profiled in a study of blood T cell repertoires in COVID-19 (dated by TCRdb to 2020 to 2022). About the study as a whole: The collaborator samples originated in the United States, Italy and Spain and spanned the acute and convalescent phases of COVID-19. Subjects who had been exposed to COVID-19, were actively infected with it, or had recovered from it provided the deeply sampled blood TCRbeta repertoires that made up the dataset. The repertoires were made available in a free public database intended to serve as a resource for research on the immune response to SARS-CoV-2. The samples were drawn from two sources: the first 160 participants of the ongoing ImmuneRACE study, and 1,254 subjects contributed by 6 global collaborators. Where available, HLA class I and class II types were taken from metadata supplied by the sample provider and were not determined by assay-based typing. The material from the prospective study consisted of cDNA or gDNA derived from T cells, B-cell-depleted T cells, or PBMCs. Sample metadata almost always included a de-identified subject ID, COVID-19 status, age in years and sex. Overall results and qualifications from the work: The quantity of clinical and demographic metadata differed by source and by participant and was supplied without curation.

This clone was recorded once. No antigen is known for it. Qualities for individual bases were not recorded, and no much larger clone is one base off. CDR1 and CDR2 (SEHNR, FQNEAQ) derive from the germline V gene (reference sequence). The junction shows trimming of 0 bases on V and 7 bases on J, plus 9 bases between the germline ends. The CDR3 sequence holds 13 residues, the cysteine and phenylalanine included. The kept DNA is CDR3 alone, 39 bases in frame from the first base. Another Seattle source contributed samples from volunteer blood donors who had recovered from COVID-19. Whole blood was collected in K2EDTA tubes by collaborating institutions according to the institutions' own protocols. Collaborator samples were shipped for TCRbeta analysis as frozen whole blood, isolated PBMCs, or DNA extracted from either sample type. TCRbeta CDR3 regions were amplified from genomic DNA by means of the immunoSEQ Assay, a bias-controlled multiplex PCR. Turning to the authors' computational methods: Within the assay, amplification of reference gene primers was used to estimate how many nucleated cells each sample contained. To quantify the absolute abundance of each unique TCRbeta CDR3 rearrangement, sequence reads were collapsed and filtered. For each sample, productive Simpson clonality was calculated as the square root of Simpson's diversity index over productive rearrangements. What TCRdb holds here is the immuneACCESS table cut down to in-frame rearrangements. Part of the clones is not present; checked against another copy, under half of the missing clones reflect an unresolved V gene, and the others are unexplained. The V and J calls and clone size are taken from that table; D and trimming were inferred from the DNA. The sample profile shows 140,000 to 150,000 clones; over 70% of them were found once. Approximately 3.4% of the sample rests with the top ten.

The material sequenced was peripheral blood. This sequence originates from a man aged 70 or older who had recovered from COVID-19. The chain is encoded by TRBV7-9 joined to TRBJ1-1; no confident D gene assignment can be made. This receptor carries the CDR3 CASSLAVRVEAFF. The nucleotide sequence reads as follows: TGTGCCAGCAGCTTAGCCGTGCGGGTTGAAGCTTTCTTT.